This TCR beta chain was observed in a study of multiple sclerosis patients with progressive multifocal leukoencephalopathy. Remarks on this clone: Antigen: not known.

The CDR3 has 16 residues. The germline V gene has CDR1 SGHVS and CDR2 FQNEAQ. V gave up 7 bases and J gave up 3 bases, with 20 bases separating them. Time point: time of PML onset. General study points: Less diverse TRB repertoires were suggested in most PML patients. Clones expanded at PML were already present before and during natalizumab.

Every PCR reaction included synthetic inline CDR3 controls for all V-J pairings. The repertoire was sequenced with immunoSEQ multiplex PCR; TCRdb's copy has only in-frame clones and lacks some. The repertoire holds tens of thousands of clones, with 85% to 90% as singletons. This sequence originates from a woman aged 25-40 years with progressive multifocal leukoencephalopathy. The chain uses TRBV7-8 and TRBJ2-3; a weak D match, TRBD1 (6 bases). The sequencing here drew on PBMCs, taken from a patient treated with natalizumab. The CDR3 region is CASTKVGGASTDTQYF. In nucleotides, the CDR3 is TGTGCCAGCACCAAAGTTGGGGGCGCCTCGACAGATACGCAGTATTTT. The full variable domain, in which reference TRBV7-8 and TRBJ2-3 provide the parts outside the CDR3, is GAGVSQSPRYKVAKRGQDVALRCDPISGHVSLFWYQQALGQGPEFLTYFQNEAQLDKSGLPSDRFFAERPEGSVSTLKIQRTQQEDSAVYLCASTKVGGASTDTQYFGPGTRLTVL.